A single sample gave rise to the 23 T cell receptor beta chains below, sequenced in a study of vaccination and CD4 T cells after COVID-19. As to treatment: 10-day PBMC culture with coronavirus spike peptide pools or control peptides (ViraFEST assay). Cultured CD4+ T-cell DNA underwent Oncomine TCR Beta short-read sequencing. TCRdb recomputed calls from the PCR reads with MiXCR, one row per CDR3 protein. Among about 19,000 distinct CDR3 sequences listed, around 50% were seen once. These receptors have no known antigen. Sequenced sample: CD4+ T cells from blood, cultured in vitro. The receptors derive from a human donor who had recovered from COVID-19.

In this sample, this clonotype turned up a few times. V and J are TRBV11-3 and TRBJ2-1; D remains unclear. The CDR3 is 14 residues long. CDR1 SGHNT and CDR2 YENEEA come from the germline V gene. The V and J ends lost 4 bases and 4 bases respectively, with 11 bases between them. The CDR3 is CASSSYPSYNEQFF. The CDR3 nucleotides are TGTGCCAGCAGCTCGTACCCCAGTTACAATGAGCAGTTCTTC.

This clonotype appeared a few times. In nucleotides, the CDR3 is TGTGCCACCAGTCCAGGGGCCACGAACACTGAAGCTTTCTTT. Translated: CATSPGATNTEAFF. The chain carries TRBV24-1 and TRBJ1-1, with D tentatively TRBD1 (6 bases). Per the germline V gene, CDR1 is KGHDR and CDR2 is SFDVKD. The germline V and J ends were trimmed by 6 bases and 1 base, with 11 bases remaining between them. This CDR3 is 14 amino acids long.

This chain links TRBV7-9 with TRBJ1-1; a possible D gene is TRBD1 (5 bases). V gave up 2 bases and J gave up 6 bases, with 10 bases separating them. CDR1 is SEHNR and CDR2 is FQNEAQ in the germline V gene (reference sequence). The CDR3 length is 13 residues. CDR3 in amino acids: CASSLLGESEAFF. CDR3 nucleotides: TGTGCCAGCAGCTTACTAGGGGAATCTGAAGCTTTCTTT.

This clonotype was seen a single time. The chain recombines TRBV19 with TRBJ2-7; a possible D gene is TRBD1 (6 bases). The CDR3 sequence is 17 residues long. Germline assignment: CDR1 LNHDA and CDR2 SQIVND (reference sequence). Trimming stripped 4 bases from V and 6 bases from J, with 25 bases between. CDR3 amino acids: CASSTRMRGRPVGEQYF. CDR3 nucleotide sequence: TGTGCCAGTAGTACCCGCATGAGGGGGAGACCGGTAGGCGAGCAGTACTTC.

V is TRBV30 and J is TRBJ1-5, with TRBD1 matching 7 bases. Germline V gene data show CDR1 as GTSNPN and CDR2 as SVGIG (reference sequence). The CDR3 sequence is 13 residues long. With 1 base clipped from V and 7 bases from J, the junction kept 4 bases outside the gene matches. CDR3 DNA: TGTGCCTGGAGTGACAGGGGAGGACAGCCCCAGCATTTT. This gives the protein CAWSDRGGQPQHF.

The V gene is TRBV19, the J gene TRBJ2-3, with 11 bases matching TRBD2. CDR1 LNHDA and CDR2 SQIVND come from the germline V gene (reference sequence). V dropped 10 bases and J dropped 5; count of bases not matched to a gene: 8. The CDR3 is made up of 14 amino acids. This CDR3 is CATNSGGALDTQYF. CDR3 sequence (DNA): TGTGCCACTAATAGCGGGGGGGCATTAGATACGCAGTATTTT.

J is TRBJ1-6 and V is TRBV6-1; 8 bases are shared with TRBD1. J lost 13 bases, V lost 6 bases, and 11 bases had no gene match. The CDR3 is made up of 14 amino acids. CDR1 and CDR2 (germline): MNHNS, SASEGT. CDR3 DNA sequence: TGTGCCAGCAGCAGACAGGGGAAGTCTGGTCCCCTCCACTTT. Its protein product is CASSRQGKSGPLHF.

This clonotype occurred once. The chain recombines TRBV7-2 with TRBJ1-1, with a weak D call TRBD1 (5 bases). Deletions cut 4 bases from V and 11 bases from J, with 20 bases between. The CDR3 has 14 residues. The V gene's germline CDR1 is SGHTA and CDR2 FQGNSA. The CDR3 protein is CASSSTRAPGEAFF. The CDR3, as DNA: TGTGCCAGCAGCTCGACCCGGGCCCCGGGGGAGGCTTTCTTT.

J is TRBJ1-2 and V is TRBV6-2 or TRBV6-3, with no clear D. The CDR3 is made up of 14 amino acids. Between the trimmed V and J ends, which lost 0 bases and 3 bases, there was a span of 8 bases. Per the germline V gene, CDR1 is MNHEY and CDR2 is SVGEGT. Here the CDR3 reads CASSYSRADYGYTF. CDR3 nucleotides: TGTGCCAGCAGTTACTCGAGGGCTGACTATGGCTACACCTTC.

This clonotype was seen a handful of times. The rearrangement links TRBV4-1 to TRBJ2-2; D might be TRBD2 (6 bases). Trimming cost V 1 base and J 5 bases, with 11 bases left between them. Per germline, CDR1 MGHRA and CDR2 YSYEKL. The CDR3 covers 15 residues. This chain's CDR3 is CASSQGRAGTGELFF. CDR3 in DNA: TGCGCCAGCAGCCAAGGGAGGGCGGGAACCGGGGAGCTGTTTTTT.

This rearrangement joins TRBV6-2 or TRBV6-3 to TRBJ2-1; 8 nucleotides match TRBD2. From germline, CDR1 is MNHEY and CDR2 SVGEGT. V trimming: 2 bases; J trimming: 7 bases; junction bases outside the gene matches: 7. This CDR3 is 15 amino acids long. Here the CDR3 reads CASSYGTRRLNEQFF. DNA of the CDR3: TGTGCCAGCAGTTACGGGACTAGACGGCTAAATGAGCAGTTCTTC.

By sample fraction, this clonotype is large (0.1 to 1%). V gene TRBV20-1 combines with J gene TRBJ2-1; 14 positions match TRBD2. Germline trimming cut 7 bases from V and 6 bases from J; bases unmatched to any gene: 8. The CDR3 sequence is 15 residues long. Germline V gene data show CDR1 as DFQATT and CDR2 as SNEGSKA (reference sequence). The CDR3 loop is CSVRKGLAGGNEQFF. CDR3 sequence (DNA): TGCAGTGTGAGGAAAGGACTAGCGGGAGGCAATGAGCAGTTCTTC.

This clonotype was counted between two and nine times. J is TRBJ1-5 and V is TRBV28; D may be TRBD1 (6 bases). Germline-derived CDR1 and CDR2 are MDHEN and SYDVKM. Trimming took 2 bases from V and 5 from J, leaving 16 bases between them. The length of the CDR3 is 16 residues. The CDR3 nucleotides read TGTGCCAGCAGTTTAGGGGGGCGCGTTAATTATCAGCCCCAGCATTTT. Translating it yields CASSLGGRVNYQPQHF.

This chain links TRBV6-4 with TRBJ1-6, with TRBD1 as a possible D gene (5 bases). Germline loops: CDR1 MRHNA, CDR2 SNTAGT. The length of the CDR3 is 14 residues. V was shortened by 2 bases and J by 7 bases, with 9 bases between the two germline ends. DNA for the CDR3: TGTGCCAGCAGTGACATTGGGGGAAATTCACCCCTCCACTTT. It codes for CASSDIGGNSPLHF.

Notes on this clonotype: One end of the junction does not line up with germline, which may come from a read error. V and J are TRBV11-1 and TRBJ2-1, with 11 bases fitting TRBD2. CDR1 SGHAT and CDR2 FQDESV come from the germline V gene (reference sequence). The CDR3 is 14 residues long. CDR3 sequence (DNA): TGCGCCAGCCAACCGGTAGCGGGGGGGAATGAGCAGTTCTTC. Its protein product is CASQPVAGGNEQFF.

In its sample, this clonotype was seen a few times. This chain joins TRBV11-1 and TRBJ2-7; 9 nucleotides line up with TRBD1. Germline trimming cut 4 bases from V and 7 bases from J; bases unmatched to any gene: 11. The germline V gene encodes CDR1 SGHAT and CDR2 FQDESV (reference sequence). This CDR3 has 15 residues. This CDR3 is CASSSDRGPLEEQYF. CDR3 sequence (DNA): TGTGCCAGCAGCTCGGACAGGGGACCCCTCGAGGAGCAGTACTTC.

The chain joins TRBV21-1 to TRBJ1-6; TRBD1, as called in the table, went unchecked against the DNA. TRBV21-1 is termed a pseudogene. The CDR3 totals 19 residues. The CDR3 loop is CASTPPGTGPHADNSPLHF. The CDR3 DNA reads as TGTGCCAGCACCCCCCCCGGGACAGGGCCACATGCTGATAATTCACCCCTCCACTTT.

J is TRBJ2-4 and V is TRBV20-1; D is unresolved. Trimming pared 7 bases from V and 2 bases from J, leaving 6 bases between. The CDR3 sequence is 11 residues long. CDR1 and CDR2 (germline): DFQATT, SNEGSKA (reference sequence). CDR3 protein: CSVDSKNIQYF. The CDR3 DNA reads as TGCAGTGTTGACTCCAAAAACATTCAGTACTTC.

This chain joins TRBV6-2 or TRBV6-3 and TRBJ1-1; no firm D call. Per the germline V gene, CDR1 is MNHEY and CDR2 is SVGEGT. The CDR3 extends over 16 amino acids. V shed 0 bases and J shed 1 base, with 12 bases lying between them. CDR3 loop: CASSYSSGSPNTEAFF. The CDR3 DNA reads as TGTGCCAGCAGTTACTCGAGTGGCAGCCCGAACACTGAAGCTTTCTTT.

This chain uses TRBV18 with TRBJ2-7; D may correspond to TRBD1 or TRBD2 (5 bases each). Germline V lookup: CDR1 KGHSH, CDR2 LQKENI. The CDR3 runs to 13 residues. Trimming removed 3 bases from V and 4 bases from J, with 10 bases in between. The CDR3 sequence is CASSPGTGYEQYF. CDR3 DNA sequence: TGTGCCAGCTCACCCGGGACCGGGTACGAGCAGTACTTC. The variable domain in full, completed from reference TRBV18 and TRBJ2-7, reads NAGVMQNPRHLVRRRGQEARLRCSPMKGHSHVYWYRQLPEEGLKFMVYLQKENIIDESGMPKERFSAEFPKEGPSILRIQQVVRGDSAAYFCASSPGTGYEQYFGPGTRLTVT.

V usage is TRBV2 and J usage is TRBJ2-2; D is undetermined. Germline V gives CDR1 SNHLY, CDR2 FYNNEI. V lost 4 bases, J lost 0 bases, and 9 bases lay in between. This CDR3 contains 15 residues. In DNA form, the CDR3 reads TGTGCCAGCAGTGTTAGTGCCGCGAACACCGGGGAGCTGTTTTTT. Translated, it gives CASSVSAANTGELFF.

This clonotype was seen more than once but under ten times. The chain joins TRBV7-2 to TRBJ2-1; D may be TRBD2 (6 bases). The J call is in doubt because the DNA end fits TRBJ2-7 better. Germline CDR1 is SGHTA and CDR2 is FQGNSA. The CDR3 loop spans 15 amino acids. CDR3 protein: CASSQGGGNSYEQYF. Here the CDR3 DNA reads TGTGCCAGCAGCCAAGGTGGAGGGAACTCCTACGAGCAGTACTTC.

This clonotype was observed a few times. The chain links TRBV6-2 or TRBV6-3 to TRBJ1-5; 9 positions agree with TRBD1. Germline V gene lookup returns CDR1 MNHEY and CDR2 SVGEGT. Trimming took 6 bases from V and 3 from J; bases not matched to a gene: 9. The CDR3 spans 16 residues. The CDR3 sequence is CASRTTGGGANQPQHF. CDR3 bases: TGTGCCAGCAGAACGACAGGGGGGGGGGCCAATCAGCCCCAGCATTTT.